This TCR beta chain originates from a study of human T cells and chemical hapten exposure. Broader study findings: Unchanged with DPC sensitization were TCRs above 1 in 1000 frequency.

Unfractionated whole blood yielded total RNA. As for this clonotype: Its antigen is currently unknown.

CDR3 size: 11 residues. CDR1 and CDR2 (germline): SNHLY, FYNNEI. Trimming pared 7 bases from V and 7 bases from J, leaving 11 bases between. The library tagged each cDNA molecule with unique molecular identifiers. Original processing notes: Samples ranged from about 23,224 to 700,000 TCRs, with a median of approximately 96,000. TCRdb ran MiXCR on the 5' RACE reads and lists one entry per CDR3 protein. The V and J calls and clone size are TCRdb's, not the authors'. This sample has approximately 80,000 distinct CDR3 sequences; more than 15% occur once, and the top ten carry around 6.8%. The receptor comes from a female donor in good health. This chain uses TRBV2 with TRBJ2-7; D not resolved. This chain's CDR3 is CASIQAREQYF. The CDR3 bases are TGTGCCAGCATTCAAGCACGGGAGCAGTACTTC.